Shown below are 11 T cell receptor beta chains from a single sample sequenced in a study of cytomegalovirus exposure and HLA in healthy donors. Both 60 Vbeta primers and 13 Jbeta primers went into the PCR. Libraries were prepared by immunoSEQ multiplex PCR; TCRdb keeps only in-frame clonotypes and omits some of them. The top ten hold 1.8% of the sample, which has about 200,000 clones, about 75% seen once. Sequencing was performed on PBMCs. All receptors come from a male donor in good health and CMV-seronegative.

This sequence joins TRBV30 and TRBJ1-2, with D perhaps TRBD1 (6 bases). CDR1 and CDR2 (germline): GTSNPN, SVGIG (reference sequence). The CDR3 loop spans 12 amino acids. Trimming took 8 bases from V and 5 from J, leaving 15 bases between them. This CDR3 is CANRGAQYGYTF. The DNA of the CDR3 is TGTGCCAACCGGGGGGCCCAATATGGCTACACCTTC.

This chain links TRBV28 with TRBJ2-7; 8 bases fit TRBD2. Per germline, CDR1 MDHEN and CDR2 SYDVKM. The V and J ends lost 9 bases and 7 bases, in that order; junction bases with no gene match: 17. The CDR3 has 15 residues. The CDR3 here is CASLGSSGTPGEQYF. The CDR3 bases are TGTGCCAGTCTAGGAAGTAGCGGGACCCCCGGGGAGCAGTACTTC.

The chain has TRBV5-6 and TRBJ1-3, with TRBD1 matching over 7 bases. V lost 2 bases to trimming and J lost 8 bases; unmatched junction nucleotides: 7. There are 14 residues in the CDR3. Germline CDR1 SGHDT, CDR2 YYEEEE. CDR3 region: CASSFFQQGHTIYF. The CDR3 DNA reads as TGTGCCAGCAGCTTTTTCCAACAGGGGCACACCATATATTTT.

The chain is built from TRBV6-5 and TRBJ2-7; weak D call: TRBD2 (5 bases). Germline lookup yields CDR1 MNHEY and CDR2 SVGAGI. CDR3 length: 14 amino acids. V was shortened by 6 bases and J by 0 bases, with 12 bases between the two germline ends. In DNA form, the CDR3 reads TGTGCCAGCAGCCCAGAACTAGACTCCTACGAGCAGTACTTC. It encodes CASSPELDSYEQYF.

V is TRBV29-1 and J is TRBJ2-2, with 8 bases lining up with TRBD1. The CDR3 runs to 13 residues. With 4 bases clipped from V and 8 bases from J, the junction kept 6 bases outside the gene matches. Germline CDR1 reads SQVTM; CDR2 reads ANQGSEA. The CDR3 sequence: CSVGQGALGELFF. CDR3 sequence (DNA): TGCAGCGTTGGGCAGGGGGCGCTGGGGGAGCTGTTTTTT.

V and J are TRBV5-4 and TRBJ2-5, with D possibly matching TRBD2 (7 bases). CDR1 is SGHNT, CDR2 YYREEE, per germline (reference sequence). Trimming pared 4 bases from V and 2 bases from J, leaving 18 bases between. The length of the CDR3 is 16 residues. In DNA, the CDR3 is TGTGCCAGCAGCCCACGGGGGGCGGGGGCTCAAGAGACCCAGTACTTC. Protein: CASSPRGAGAQETQYF.

V and J are TRBV27 and TRBJ2-3; 9 bases fit TRBD2. Germline values: CDR1 MNHEY, CDR2 SMNVEV (reference sequence). V dropped 5 bases and J dropped 3; count of bases not matched to a gene: 6. This CDR3 has 15 amino acids. The CDR3 region has the DNA TGTGCCAGCAGTCCACCTAGCGGGATAACAGATACGCAGTATTTT. It specifies CASSPPSGITDTQYF.

The chain employs TRBV9 and TRBJ1-4; 11 bases align to TRBD1. The CDR3 consists of 17 residues. The J segment lost 0 bases and the V segment lost 3 bases, leaving 4 bases of the junction unmatched. The germline V gene encodes CDR1 SGDLS and CDR2 YYNGEE. The CDR3 bases are TGTGCCAGCAGCGACCCGGGACAGGGGGCAACTAATGAAAAACTGTTTTTT. Amino acids: CASSDPGQGATNEKLFF. Complete variable domain (other parts from reference TRBV9 and TRBJ1-4): DSGVTQTPKHLITATGQRVTLRCSPRSGDLSVYWYQQSLDQGLQFLIQYYNGEERAKGNILERFSAQQFPDLHSELNLSSLELGDSALYFCASSDPGQGATNEKLFFGSGTQLSVL.

The rearrangement links TRBV6-5 to TRBJ2-3, with D perhaps TRBD2 (6 bases). The germline V gene encodes CDR1 MNHEY and CDR2 SVGAGI. With 3 bases removed from V and 1 base from J, the gap between germline ends came to 8 bases. The CDR3 is made up of 14 amino acids. Here the CDR3 DNA reads TGTGCCAGCAGTTATGGCGGGGGCACAGATACGCAGTATTTT. It translates to CASSYGGGTDTQYF.

On this clone itself: One end of the junction does not line up with germline, which may come from a read error. The V call is TRBV7-9, the J call TRBJ2-7; weak D call: TRBD2 (6 bases). The germline CDR1 and CDR2 sequences are SEHNR and FQNEAQ (reference sequence). The CDR3 runs 12 residues. The CDR3 DNA is TGTTCCAGCAGCCCGGGGGATTACGAGCAGTACTTC. Translating gives CSSSPGDYEQYF.

CDR3 sequence (DNA): TGCGCCAGCAGCTGGGGGACTAGCGGGAGAAGACGGGGTGAGACCCAGTACTTC. Encoded protein: CASSWGTSGRRRGETQYF. The V and J genes are TRBV5-1 and TRBJ2-5; TRBD2 matches 14 bases. Looked up from germline, CDR1 is SGHRS and CDR2 is YFSETQ. This CDR3 spans 18 amino acids. J lost 5 bases, V lost 3 bases, and 12 bases had no gene match.